This TCR beta chain was sequenced in a study of Graves' ophthalmopathy and Graves' hyperthyroidism. Study as a whole: At initial diagnosis, peripheral blood was obtained, and this preceded any treatment.

The sequenced template was RNA, covering the TCR beta CDR3 region. RT-PCR with HTBI primers came first, then second-round multiplex PCR. TCRdb passed the multiplex PCR reads through MiXCR, listing each CDR3 protein once. This repertoire shows 350,000 to 450,000 distinct CDR3 sequences, under 25% found once; its top ten account for under 3.5%. The germline V and J ends were trimmed by 2 bases and 1 base, with 12 bases remaining between them. Germline CDR1 SGHVS, CDR2 FQNEAQ. The CDR3 is 15 amino acids. The sequencing input was peripheral blood. This TCR was sampled from a woman aged 18-30 years with stable Graves' hyperthyroidism. The chain carries TRBV7-8 and TRBJ2-7, with D perhaps matching TRBD1 (5 bases). The CDR3 DNA sequence: TGTGCCAGCAGCTTATCAGGGATGGCTTCCTACGAGCAGTACTTC. It specifies CASSLSGMASYEQYF. Combining the CDR3 with reference TRBV7-8 and TRBJ2-7 gives the whole variable domain GAGVSQSPRYKVAKRGQDVALRCDPISGHVSLFWYQQALGQGPEFLTYFQNEAQLDKSGLPSDRFFAERPEGSVSTLKIQRTQQEDSAVYLCASSLSGMASYEQYFGPGTRLTVT.